This TCR beta chain emerged from a study of blood T cell repertoires in COVID-19. Overall study context: The samples span acute and convalescent COVID-19 from the United States, Italy and Spain. The cDNA or gDNA used as material had been derived from T cells, B-cell-depleted T cells, or PBMCs.

The germline CDR1 and CDR2 sequences are LGHDT and YNNKEL (reference sequence). Trimming removed 5 bases from V and 8 bases from J; junction bases left unmatched: 8. The CDR3 consists of 16 residues. Original processing notes: Using reference gene primer amplification, nucleated cell counts were estimated. Repertoires were generated with immunoSEQ multiplex PCR, while TCRdb's copy carries only in-frame clones and drops some. For V, J and clone size, that table is used; D and trimming come from the DNA. Altogether 110,000 or so clones are present, about 86% being singletons, with the ten largest covering 7.9%.

The sequenced sample was peripheral blood. The TCR sequence derives from a man aged 70-80 years who had recovered from COVID-19. The gene calls are TRBV3-1 (or the pseudogene TRBV3-2) and TRBJ2-1; 14 nucleotides agree with TRBD2. The CDR3 is CASSWGLAGVMDEQFF. CDR3 bases: TGTGCCAGCAGCTGGGGACTAGCGGGAGTCATGGATGAGCAGTTCTTC.